The text below deals with one TCR beta chain. Germline assignment: CDR1 MDHEN and CDR2 SYDVKM. The V and J ends lost 3 bases and 0 bases, in that order; junction bases with no gene match: 9. This CDR3 has 20 amino acids. Cohort assignment relied on participant-reported clinical history. This table comes from immunoSEQ multiplex PCR, and its TCRdb copy is limited to in-frame clones, with some not included. This sample carries fewer than 250,000 clones, around nine tenths of them seen once, and the ten largest clones take approximately 7.2%. The sample comes from a study of blood T cell repertoires in COVID-19. Background on the study: In Cohort 3, a recovered donor had either two negative PCRs, clearance, or symptom resolution. From the United States, Italy and Spain came samples of acute and convalescent COVID-19.

Sequencing was carried out using PBMCs or T cells enriched from blood (not recorded which). The gene calls are TRBV28 and TRBJ2-1; 15 bases align to TRBD2. The source of this sequence is a man aged 25-40 years in a cohort exposed to, infected with or recovered from COVID-19 (not recorded which). CDR3 coding DNA: TGTGCCAGCAGTTTCGGTAGGACTAGCGGGAGGGGGACCTCCTACAATGAGCAGTTCTTC. Translation: CASSFGRTSGRGTSYNEQFF.